The rows below give T cell receptor beta chains drawn from one sample of a study of cytomegalovirus exposure and HLA in healthy donors. Using immunoSEQ multiplex PCR, the repertoire was profiled, and TCRdb retains in-frame clones only, with some absent. The sample lists some 100,000 clones, roughly 82% occurring once. Sequencing was performed on PBMCs. The source is a woman aged 18-35 years in good health and CMV-seronegative. The CDR3 runs from the conserved cysteine through the conserved F or W. A D gene is named only where the DNA matches it firmly. Rows give clone size only sometimes, using once, few, many, or a class for an expanded clone.

CASSLVSLADNEQFF TGCGCCAGCAGCTTGGTTTCCCTAGCGGACAATGAGCAGTTCTTC NA TRBV5-1 TRBD2 TRBJ2-1
CASSQDLLAEYEQYF TGCGCCAGCAGCCAAGACTTACTAGCGGAGTACGAGCAGTACTTC few TRBV4-3 TRBD2 TRBJ2-7
CASSKTGVSNQPQHF TGTGCCAGCAGTAAAACAGGGGTTAGCAATCAGCCCCAGCATTTT NA TRBV6-1 TRBD1 TRBJ1-5
CASSHRQGHNSPLHF TGTGCCAGCAGTCACCGACAGGGTCATAATTCACCCCTCCACTTT NA TRBV6-5 TRBD1 TRBJ1-6
CASSSDSLNYGYTF TGTGCCAGCAGTTCCGACAGCTTAAACTATGGCTACACCTTC NA TRBV6-6 NA TRBJ1-2
CASSGGQGSDTQYF TGTGCCAGCAGCGGGGGACAGGGGTCAGATACGCAGTATTTT NA TRBV5-4 TRBD1 TRBJ2-3
CASWYSAGTEQYF TGTGCCAGTTGGTATTCAGCGGGAACCGAGCAGTACTTC once TRBV27 TRBD2 TRBJ2-7
CASSEAAGTGSEKLFF TGTGCCAGCAGTGAAGCGGCCGGGACAGGGAGTGAAAAACTGTTTTTT many TRBV6-1 TRBD1 TRBJ1-4
CASSPREGETQYF TGTGCCAGCAGCCCCAGGGAGGGAGAGACCCAGTACTTC NA TRBV7-2 TRBD2 TRBJ2-5
CASSVAGTSFYEQYF TGTGCCAGCAGCGTAGCGGGGACTAGCTTCTACGAGCAGTACTTC NA TRBV9 TRBD2 TRBJ2-7
CASSWDSSYEQYF TGTGCCAGCAGCTGGGACAGTTCCTACGAGCAGTACTTC NA TRBV5-6 TRBD1 TRBJ2-7
CASRAAGQYQPQHF TGTGCCAGCAGAGCTGCGGGACAGTATCAGCCCCAGCATTTT NA TRBV6-5 TRBD1 TRBJ1-5
CAWIGVEAFF TGTGCCTGGATCGGGGTTGAAGCTTTCTTT NA TRBV30 NA TRBJ1-1
CASSMTGADTDTQYF TGTGCCAGCAGCATGACAGGGGCCGACACAGATACGCAGTATTTT NA TRBV5-4 TRBD1 TRBJ2-3
CASSLRSGGPGELFF TGTGCCAGCAGCTTACGATCGGGGGGCCCCGGGGAGCTGTTTTTT NA TRBV7-8 NA TRBJ2-2
CASTRTGATNEKLFF TGTGCCAGTACTCGGACAGGAGCAACTAATGAAAAACTGTTTTTT NA TRBV19 TRBD1 TRBJ1-4
CASSLVPGGKADTQYF TGCGCCAGCAGCTTGGTTCCGGGGGGGAAAGCAGATACGCAGTATTTT once TRBV5-1 TRBD2 TRBJ2-3
CASSLQGAPYEQYF TGCGCCAGCAGCTTACAGGGGGCGCCCTACGAGCAGTACTTC once TRBV5-1 TRBD1 TRBJ2-7
CASRVTSYNEQFF TGTGCCAGTAGGGTGACTAGCTACAATGAGCAGTTCTTC NA TRBV19 NA TRBJ2-1
CASSPSTGRETQYF TGTGCCAGCAGTCCCTCGACAGGGCGAGAGACCCAGTACTTC NA TRBV7-9 TRBD1 TRBJ2-5
CASSQLDSGGLDTQYF TGTGCCAGCAGCCAACTTGATAGCGGAGGCCTAGATACGCAGTATTTT NA TRBV14 NA TRBJ2-3
CASSLEGRDTEAFF TGTGCCAGCAGCTTAGAGGGGAGGGACACTGAAGCTTTCTTT NA TRBV13 NA TRBJ1-1
CASFPPSDRFKTNYGYTF TGTGCCAGCTTCCCACCCTCGGACAGGTTCAAAACTAACTATGGCTACACCTTC once TRBV28 TRBD1 TRBJ1-2
CASSLGQRNEKLFF TGTGCCAGCAGCCTTGGACAGCGAAATGAAAAACTGTTTTTT NA TRBV6-5 NA TRBJ1-4
CASSYLPGTGVRTQYF TGTGCCAGCAGTTACCTTCCTGGGACAGGGGTTAGGACCCAGTACTTC once TRBV6-5 TRBD1 TRBJ2-5
CASSFSGTDDTGELFF TGTGCCAGCAGCTTTTCTGGAACAGACGACACCGGGGAGCTGTTTTTT NA TRBV11-3 NA TRBJ2-2
CASSLDAGGHYEQYF TGTGCCAGCAGCTTGGACGCAGGGGGGCACTACGAGCAGTACTTC NA TRBV5-6 NA TRBJ2-7
CASSFLGVGDEQYF TGTGCCAGCAGTTTCCTCGGGGTCGGGGACGAGCAGTACTTC NA TRBV28 NA TRBJ2-7
CASSQVSGNLPYEQYF TGCGCCAGCAGCCAAGTATCCGGGAATCTGCCCTACGAGCAGTACTTC NA TRBV4-1 NA TRBJ2-7
CASSSGGNTGELFF TGTGCCAGCAGCTCCGGGGGGAACACCGGGGAGCTGTTTTTT NA TRBV7-6 NA TRBJ2-2
CASSVGSLAGEQYF TGCGCCAGCAGCGTAGGGAGTCTAGCGGGAGAACAATACTTC NA TRBV10-2 TRBD2 TRBJ2-4
CASSWGQGRTEAFF TGTGCCAGCAGCTGGGGACAGGGACGCACTGAAGCTTTCTTT NA TRBV5-8 TRBD1 TRBJ1-1
CASSLGQPNQPQHF TGTGCCAGCAGTTTAGGACAGCCAAATCAGCCCCAGCATTTT NA TRBV28 NA TRBJ1-5
CASRQSGTGGEKLFF TGTGCCAGCAGGCAATCCGGGACAGGGGGCGAAAAACTGTTTTTT NA TRBV27 TRBD1 TRBJ1-4
CASSYGVTGRDGYTF TGTGCCAGCAGTTACGGGGTGACAGGGAGAGATGGCTACACCTTC NA TRBV6-6 TRBD1 TRBJ1-2
CASSFTRVDTEAFF TGTGCCAGCAGCTTTACTAGGGTTGACACTGAAGCTTTCTTT few TRBV7-3 NA TRBJ1-1
CSSSLALDRATEAFF TGTTCCAGCAGCTTAGCGCTCGACAGGGCCACTGAAGCTTTCTTT NA TRBV7-9 TRBD1 TRBJ1-1
CASSLAGTSGFNEQFF TGCGCCAGCAGCTTGGCCGGGACTAGCGGTTTCAATGAGCAGTTCTTC NA TRBV5-1 TRBD2 TRBJ2-1
CSVVGRTGIPYGYTF TGCAGCGTTGTGGGGAGGACAGGGATCCCCTATGGCTACACCTTC NA TRBV29-1 TRBD1 TRBJ1-2
CASSSGQQNTGELFF TGTGCCAGCAGTTCGGGACAGCAGAACACCGGGGAGCTGTTTTTT NA TRBV6-4 TRBD1 TRBJ2-2
CASSQSDSTNQPQHF TGCGCCAGCAGCCAGTCGGACAGCACCAATCAGCCCCAGCATTTT NA TRBV4-1 NA TRBJ1-5
CASSPPGLAGGREQFF TGCGCCAGCAGCCCCCCGGGGCTAGCGGGGGGGCGAGAGCAGTTCTTC NA TRBV5-1 TRBD2 TRBJ2-1
CASSQDNGAGVYYEQYF TGCGCCAGCAGCCAAGATAACGGGGCGGGGGTCTACTACGAGCAGTACTTC NA TRBV4-1 TRBD2 TRBJ2-7
CAWSEAGELFF TGTGCCTGGTCCGAGGCCGGGGAGCTGTTTTTT once TRBV30 NA TRBJ2-2
CASKPQSSYNEQFF TGTGCCAGCAAACCACAGAGCTCCTACAATGAGCAGTTCTTC NA TRBV5-8 NA TRBJ2-1
CAWSVQKRNTQYF TGTGCCTGGAGTGTGCAAAAGCGTAATACGCAGTATTTT NA TRBV30 NA TRBJ2-3
CASSLVTSGSYSYEQYF TGTGCCAGCAGCTTGGTAACTAGCGGGAGTTACTCCTACGAGCAGTACTTC NA TRBV11-2 TRBD2 TRBJ2-7
CASSLRYEQYF TGTGCCAGCAGCTTACGCTACGAGCAGTACTTC NA TRBV2 NA TRBJ2-7
CASSMAQGPTYEQYF TGTGCCAGTAGTATGGCGCAGGGGCCAACCTACGAGCAGTACTTC NA TRBV19 NA TRBJ2-7
CASSLVGGSLSSQFF TGTGCCAGCAGCTTAGTGGGTGGGAGTTTGAGTTCGCAGTTCTTC NA TRBV11-3 NA TRBJ2-1
CASSQGRALAHEQFF TGCGCCAGCAGCCAAGGACGGGCACTAGCCCATGAGCAGTTCTTC once TRBV4-3 NA TRBJ2-1
CASSLDLADTQYF TGTGCCAGCAGCTTAGATCTCGCAGATACGCAGTATTTT few TRBV11-3 NA TRBJ2-3
CASSLGLVGSYEQYF TGTGCCAGCAGCCTAGGACTCGTCGGGTCCTACGAGCAGTACTTC NA TRBV5-4 NA TRBJ2-7
CASSPWGQDEQFF TGTGCCAGCAGCCCCTGGGGGCAGGATGAGCAGTTCTTC NA TRBV7-9 NA TRBJ2-1
CASSESRDRGLNQPQHF TGCGCCAGCAGTGAGTCGAGGGACAGGGGACTAAATCAGCCCCAGCATTTT NA TRBV10-2 TRBD1 TRBJ1-5